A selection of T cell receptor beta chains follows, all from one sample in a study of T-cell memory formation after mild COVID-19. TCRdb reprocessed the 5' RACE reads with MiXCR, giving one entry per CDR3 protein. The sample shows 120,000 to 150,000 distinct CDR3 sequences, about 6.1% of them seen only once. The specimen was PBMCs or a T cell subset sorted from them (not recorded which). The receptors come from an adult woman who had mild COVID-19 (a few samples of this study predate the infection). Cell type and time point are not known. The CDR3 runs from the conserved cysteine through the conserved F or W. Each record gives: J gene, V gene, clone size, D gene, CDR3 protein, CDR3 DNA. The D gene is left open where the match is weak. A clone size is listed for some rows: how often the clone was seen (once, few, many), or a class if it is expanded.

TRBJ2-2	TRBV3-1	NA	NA	CASSQAYITGELFF	TGTGCCAGCAGCCAAGCCTATATTACCGGGGAGCTGTTTTTT
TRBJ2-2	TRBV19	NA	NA	CASGRWDGGRGELFF	TGTGCCAGTGGGCGCTGGGACGGGGGTCGCGGGGAGCTGTTTTTT
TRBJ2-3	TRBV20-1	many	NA	CSATEPSKGSDTQYF	TGCAGTGCCACCGAACCCAGCAAAGGGTCAGATACGCAGTATTTT
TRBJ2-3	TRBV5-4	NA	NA	CASSPGTPYSTDTQYF	TGTGCCAGCAGCCCTGGGACACCATATAGCACAGATACGCAGTATTTT
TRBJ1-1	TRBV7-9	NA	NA	CASSSYLGTEAFF	TGTGCCAGCAGCTCCTATTTAGGCACTGAAGCCTTCTTT
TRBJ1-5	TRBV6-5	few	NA	CASSYAGNQPQHF	TGTGCCAGCAGTTACGCAGGGAATCAGCCCCAGCATTTT
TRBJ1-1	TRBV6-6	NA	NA	CASSDGRAGIDAEAFF	TGTGCCAGCAGCGACGGCAGGGCCGGGATAGATGCTGAAGCTTTCTTT
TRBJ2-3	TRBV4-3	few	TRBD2	CASSQEIQRGVRDTQYF	TGCGCCAGCAGCCAAGAAATACAGCGGGGGGTGAGGGATACGCAGTATTTT
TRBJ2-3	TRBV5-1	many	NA	CASSPSLTDTQYF	TGCGCCAGCAGCCCGAGTCTCACAGATACGCAGTATTTT
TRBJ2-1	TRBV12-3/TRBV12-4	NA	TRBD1	CASSPGQGEQFF	TGTGCCAGCAGTCCCGGACAGGGGGAGCAGTTCTTC
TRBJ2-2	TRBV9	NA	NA	CASSVVANTGELFF	TGTGCCAGCAGCGTAGTAGCGAACACCGGGGAGCTGTTTTTT
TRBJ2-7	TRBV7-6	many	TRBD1	CASSLRQGSISYEQYF	TGTGCCAGCAGCTTGAGACAGGGGTCGATCTCCTACGAGCAGTACTTC
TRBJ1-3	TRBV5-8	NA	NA	CASSRVFSGSSSGNTIYF	TGTGCCAGCAGCCGAGTTTTTAGTGGGTCCTCCTCTGGAAACACCATATATTTT
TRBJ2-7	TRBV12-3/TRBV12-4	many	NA	CASSYPGLIYEQYF	TGTGCCAGCAGTTATCCGGGCCTCATCTACGAGCAGTACTTC
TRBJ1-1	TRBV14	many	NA	CASSPLMNTEAFF	TGTGCCAGCAGCCCCCTGATGAACACTGAAGCTTTCTTT
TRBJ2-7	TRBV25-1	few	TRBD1	CASSEWRQGIYEQYF	TGTGCCAGCAGTGAATGGAGACAGGGAATATACGAGCAGTACTTC
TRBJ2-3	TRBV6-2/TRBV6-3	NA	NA	CASTRARDVADTQYF	TGTGCCAGCACCCGCGCTCGGGATGTAGCAGATACGCAGTATTTT
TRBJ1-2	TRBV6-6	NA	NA	CASSRGGDGYTF	TGTGCCAGCAGTAGAGGGGGGGATGGCTACACCTTC
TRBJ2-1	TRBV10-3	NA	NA	CAISLSSSYNEQFF	TGTGCCATCTCCCTGTCGAGCTCCTACAATGAGCAGTTCTTC
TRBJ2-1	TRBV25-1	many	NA	CASSERLEAHNEQFF	TGTGCCAGCAGTGAACGTCTAGAAGCCCACAATGAGCAGTTCTTC
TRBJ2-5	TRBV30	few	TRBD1	CAWRKGQGFGETQYF	TGTGCCTGGAGGAAGGGACAGGGATTCGGAGAGACCCAGTACTTC
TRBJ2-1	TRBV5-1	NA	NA	CASSLRENEQFF	TGCGCCAGCAGCTTGAGGGAGAATGAGCAGTTCTTC
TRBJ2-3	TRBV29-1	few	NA	CSVSAGSPDTQYF	TGCAGCGTTAGTGCAGGGAGCCCAGATACGCAGTATTTT
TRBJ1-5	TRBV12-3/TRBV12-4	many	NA	CASSAALNQPQHF	TGTGCCAGCAGCGCAGCACTGAATCAGCCCCAGCATTTT
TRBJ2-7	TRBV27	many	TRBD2	CASSLTSGRGYEQYF	TGTGCCAGCAGTTTAACTAGCGGGAGAGGGTACGAGCAGTACTTC
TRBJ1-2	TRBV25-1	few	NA	CASKGRWVDGYTF	TGTGCCAGCAAAGGACGTTGGGTTGATGGCTACACCTTC
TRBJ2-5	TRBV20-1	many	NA	CSARAGPQTQYF	TGCAGTGCTCGAGCTGGACCCCAGACCCAGTACTTC
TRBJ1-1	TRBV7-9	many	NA	CASSPRRAFF	TGTGCCAGCAGCCCACGACGAGCTTTCTTT
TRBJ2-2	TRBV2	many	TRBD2	CASSDYGAGGRLGELFF	TGTGCCAGCAGTGATTACGGCGCGGGGGGCCGCCTGGGGGAGCTGTTTTTT
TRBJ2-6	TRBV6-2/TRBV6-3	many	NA	CASSRGSGANVLTF	TGTGCCAGCAGTCGGGGTTCTGGGGCCAACGTCCTGACTTTC
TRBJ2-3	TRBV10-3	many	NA	CAISTGTDTQYF	TGTGCCATCAGTACGGGCACAGATACGCAGTATTTT
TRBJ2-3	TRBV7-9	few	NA	CASSLGRRTDTQYF	TGTGCCAGCAGCTTAGGCAGACGCACAGATACGCAGTATTTT
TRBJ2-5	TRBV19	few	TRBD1	CATGQGRGAQETQYF	TGTGCCACAGGACAGGGAAGAGGGGCACAAGAGACCCAGTACTTC
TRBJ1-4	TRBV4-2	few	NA	CASSQEGKGEKLFF	TGTGCCAGCAGCCAAGAAGGGAAAGGTGAAAAACTGTTTTTT
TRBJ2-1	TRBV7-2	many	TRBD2	CASSFSSGKGNEQFF	TGTGCCAGCAGCTTCTCTAGCGGGAAGGGCAATGAGCAGTTCTTC
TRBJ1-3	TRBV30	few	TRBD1	CAWSQGDTIYF	TGTGCCTGGAGTCAGGGGGACACCATATATTTT
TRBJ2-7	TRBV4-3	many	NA	CASSQDVGYEQYF	TGCGCCAGCAGCCAAGATGTGGGCTACGAGCAGTACTTC
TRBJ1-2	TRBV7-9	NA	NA	CASSLAGQSGGYTF	TGTGCCAGCAGCTTAGCTGGGCAGTCAGGTGGCTACACCTTC
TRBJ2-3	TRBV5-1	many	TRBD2	CASSPQREGDTQYF	TGCGCCAGCAGCCCCCAGCGGGAGGGAGATACGCAGTATTTT
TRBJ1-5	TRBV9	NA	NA	CASSVDPYSNQPQHF	TGTGCCAGCAGCGTAGACCCCTATAGCAATCAGCCCCAGCATTTT
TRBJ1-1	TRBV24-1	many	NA	CATSTGPNTEAFF	TGTGCCACCAGTACAGGGCCAAACACTGAAGCTTTCTTT
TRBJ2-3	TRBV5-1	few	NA	CAAGPSTDTQYF	TGCGCGGCGGGGCCCAGCACAGATACGCAGTATTTT
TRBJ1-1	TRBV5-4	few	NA	CASSLQGIPEAFF	TGTGCCAGCAGCTTGCAGGGTATCCCTGAAGCTTTCTTT
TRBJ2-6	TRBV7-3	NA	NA	CASSLMTVGVSGANVLTF	TGTGCCAGCAGCTTAATGACGGTGGGGGTCTCTGGGGCCAACGTCCTGACTTTC
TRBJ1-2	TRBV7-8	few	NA	CASSLGTETYGYTF	TGTGCCAGCAGCTTAGGGACGGAGACCTATGGCTACACCTTC
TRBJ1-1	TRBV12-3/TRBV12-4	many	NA	CASSSRGEAFF	TGTGCCAGCAGTTCCAGGGGAGAAGCTTTCTTT
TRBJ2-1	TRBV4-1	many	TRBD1	CASSQTGTGVNEQFF	TGCGCCAGCAGCCAAACAGGAACAGGGGTAAATGAGCAGTTCTTC
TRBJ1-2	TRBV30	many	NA	CAWSRGGSFGGYTF	TGTGCCTGGAGCCGGGGAGGGTCGTTCGGTGGCTACACCTTC
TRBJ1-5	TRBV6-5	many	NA	CASSLTTAGNQPQHF	TGTGCCAGCAGCCTTACCACAGCCGGCAATCAGCCCCAGCATTTT
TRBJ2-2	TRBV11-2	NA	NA	CASSLFGSTGELFF	TGTGCCAGCAGCTTATTTGGGAGCACCGGGGAGCTGTTTTTT
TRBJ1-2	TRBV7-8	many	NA	CASSAGVSYGYTF	TGTGCCAGCAGTGCGGGGGTTAGCTATGGCTACACCTTC